A single T cell receptor beta chain is shown here with its context. Method: immunoSEQ multiplex PCR; TCRdb's copy keeps in-frame clones and lacks some. The data contain over 250,000 clones, around 89% of them seen just once; the ten biggest clones take up 3.5% to 4.5%. The data belong to a study of blood T cell repertoires in COVID-19. On the study more broadly: The United States, Italy and Spain provided the acute and convalescent COVID-19 samples. Sources were T cells, B-cell-depleted T cells, or PBMCs; the material itself was cDNA or gDNA.

The CDR3 is 13 amino acids. Germline V gives CDR1 ENHRY, CDR2 SYGVKD. Trimming took 7 bases from V and 0 from J, leaving 10 bases between them. What was sequenced was peripheral blood. The rearrangement links TRBV10-3 to TRBJ2-7; a possible D gene is TRBD1 (6 bases). The receptor was derived from a man aged 55 to 69 who had recovered from COVID-19. The CDR3 is CAITRDTSYEQYF. CDR3 DNA sequence: TGTGCCATCACTAGGGACACCTCCTACGAGCAGTACTTC.